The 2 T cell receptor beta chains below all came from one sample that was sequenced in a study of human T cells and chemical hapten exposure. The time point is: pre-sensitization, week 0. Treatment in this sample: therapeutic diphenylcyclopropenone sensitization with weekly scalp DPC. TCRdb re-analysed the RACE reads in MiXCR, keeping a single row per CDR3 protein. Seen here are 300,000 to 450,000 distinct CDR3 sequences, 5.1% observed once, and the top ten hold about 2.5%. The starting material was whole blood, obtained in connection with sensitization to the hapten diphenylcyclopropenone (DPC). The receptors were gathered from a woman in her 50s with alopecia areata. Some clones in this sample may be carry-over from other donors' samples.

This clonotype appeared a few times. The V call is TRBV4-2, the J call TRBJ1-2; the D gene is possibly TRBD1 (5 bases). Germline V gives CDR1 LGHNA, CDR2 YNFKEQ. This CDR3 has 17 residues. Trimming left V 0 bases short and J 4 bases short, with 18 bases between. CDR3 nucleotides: TGTGCCAGCAGCCAAGATCTGGCACAGGCCTATCTCTATGGCTACACCTTC. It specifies CASSQDLAQAYLYGYTF.

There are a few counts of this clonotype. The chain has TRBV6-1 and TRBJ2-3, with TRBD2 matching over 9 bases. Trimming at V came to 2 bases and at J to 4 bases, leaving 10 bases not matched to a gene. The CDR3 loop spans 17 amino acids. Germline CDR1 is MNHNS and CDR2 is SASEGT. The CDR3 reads CASSEREGGGAADTQYF. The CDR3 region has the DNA TGTGCCAGCAGTGAACGTGAGGGCGGGGGGGCGGCAGATACGCAGTATTTT.